This T cell receptor beta chain emerged from a study of shared clonotypes between healthy human individuals (dated by TCRdb to 2018 to 2021). Turning to the overall study: The cohort comprised a couple of women and a few men aged 18 to 49 years. The study deeply sequenced blood TCR repertoires of five healthy adults to estimate repertoire size and the extent of clonotype sharing between individuals. To increase sequencing depth and limit assay-specific biases, different laboratories used diverse techniques to prepare libraries and sequence TCR repertoires. For each donor, three plates each were used for CD4 naive and CD4 memory, two plates were used for CD8 naive, and one plate was used for CD8 memory. Between about 0.8 and 9 billion PBMCs per donor were obtained by leukapheresis. Results and caveats for the whole study, not just this receptor: Sampling was limited to blood, and TCR repertoires in tissue likely differ from TCR repertoires in blood. Sharing across a few donors was observed for about 5% of naive CD4, over 3% of naive CD8, roughly 2.3% of memory CD4, and around 0.44% of memory CD8 clonotypes. Compared with non-shared clonotypes, clonotypes shared by all four sorted-subset donors had higher generation probabilities. Incomplete sequencing was indicated by rarefaction of sorted-subset datasets, despite the large sequencing depth. Based on pairwise subsampling, the degree of clonotype sharing among donors was expected to be affected by sequencing depth. Estimated clonotype richness was generally larger for naive than for memory subsets. The small number of donors limited the genetic and exposure-history diversity represented.

TCR CDR3 regions were amplified from genomic DNA by multiplex PCR using the deep immunoSEQ assay. Genomic DNA extracted from each cell subset was distributed evenly over all wells of several immunoSEQ 96-well plates, and each plate served as one replicate. For sorted subsets, roughly 0.2 ug genomic DNA, equal to 30,000 or so T cell genomes, was loaded into each replicate PCR. Purified libraries were measured with a Qubit 3.0 fluorometer, size-checked on a Bioanalyzer 2100, and measured again with the KAPA Library Quantification kit. Each immunoSEQ 96-well plate was sequenced on its own single-read 150-cycle Illumina NextSeq 550 flow cell. Concerning the study's data processing: Because only junctional sequences without quality scores were contained in the immunoSEQ output, filtering matching that applied to full-length reads could not be performed. To assign V/J genes and CDR3, sequences were annotated against IMGT germline references using PyIR, a Python wrapper for IgBLAST v1.9. Any read was removed if the V/J assignment was weak (E-value above 1e-6), the CDR3 was missing, or the read contained stop codons, out-of-frame junctions, or ambiguous translated residues. V3J clonotypes were defined as sequences sharing an identical inferred V gene, J gene, and CDR3 amino acid sequence. The percentage overlap between two repertoires was calculated by dividing the number of shared unique clonotypes by the size of the smaller repertoire. Richness of each repertoire was evaluated using RTK rarefaction, the Chao1 estimator, and Recon v2.1 estimates of unobserved clonotypes. OLGA was used to compute generation probabilities for all TCRbeta clonotypes that the gDNA method yielded from a few donors. TCRdb took this table from immuneACCESS and kept in-frame rearrangements with V and J called. Such tables lack part of the clones; where checked against another copy, unresolved V genes explain under half of the gap, and the rest is unexplained. That table gives V, J and clone size, and the DNA gave D and trimming. This sample comprises roughly 550,000 clones, around 95% of them detected only once. The ten top clones hold approximately 0.1% of the sample.

V loses 3 bases, J loses 2 bases, and the germline ends lie 11 bases apart. As encoded in the germline V gene, CDR1 is MDHEN while CDR2 is SYDVKM. The CDR3 spans 15 residues, from the cysteine through the phenylalanine. Only CDR3 DNA remains: 45 bases, in frame from the first base. CD8 naive samples consisted of CD45RO-negative cells that were positively selected for CCR7, yielding a CD45RA+CCR7+ population without TemRA cells. Donors were healthy HIV-negative adults with no recently reported acute infections or vaccinations. All donors were Caucasian adults living in Nashville, Tennessee, USA. Blood was collected by leukapheresis, and PBMCs were isolated by Ficoll-Histopaque density gradient centrifugation and then cryopreserved in liquid nitrogen vapor phase. Purity and quantity of every magnetically sorted T cell population were checked by analytical flow cytometry. From each sorted fraction, genomic DNA was isolated and quantified by UV absorbance on a Nanodrop 2000c.

About this clone: What this receptor recognizes is not known. The record has no base qualities; no much larger clone is one base away.

The source material was naive CD8+ T cells sorted from blood. In light of the paper, this sample's cell subset or site label describes: CD45RA+CCR7+. The chain is encoded by TRBV28 joined to TRBJ2-1; tentative D gene TRBD2, with 6 bases matching. This receptor was obtained from a woman in her twenties or thirties in good health. The sequenced DNA is TGTGCCAGCAGTTTGGTAGCGGCCACCTACAATGAGCAGTTCTTC. Its protein reads: CASSLVAATYNEQFF.